The 30 T cell receptor beta chains reported below all come from one sample, sequenced in a study of blood T cell repertoires in COVID-19. Only in-frame clones appear in the TCRdb table, and some are missing; sequencing was by immunoSEQ multiplex PCR. Of more than 200,000 clones listed, approximately 80% were seen once; the top ten hold about 9%. The source material was peripheral blood. Receptors originate from a man older than 75 with acute or convalescent COVID-19.

The genes are TRBV5-1 and TRBJ1-6; no reliable D call. CDR1 and CDR2 (germline): SGHRS, YFSETQ. V was trimmed by 0 bases and J by 4 bases, leaving 17 bases between them. The CDR3 spans 18 residues. The DNA for the CDR3 is TGCGCCAGCAGCTTGGCTGTGGGTTGGTCGGAGTATAATTCACCCCTCCACTTT. Its translation is CASSLAVGWSEYNSPLHF.

This clone was detected only a few times. CDR3 loop: CASRPTSRRRGYGYTF. For the CDR3, the DNA is TGTGCCAGTAGGCCTACCTCTAGAAGGCGAGGCTATGGCTACACCTTC. This chain connects TRBV19 to TRBJ1-2, with D unresolved. The CDR3 consists of 16 residues. The V and J ends lost 6 bases and 4 bases respectively, with 21 bases between them. Germline V gene data show CDR1 as LNHDA and CDR2 as SQIVND (reference sequence).

The chain recombines TRBV19 with TRBJ2-7; maybe TRBD1 (6 bases). V was shortened by 4 bases and J by 6 bases, with 13 bases between the two germline ends. CDR1 is LNHDA, CDR2 SQIVND, per germline (reference sequence). The CDR3 sequence is 13 residues long. CDR3 loop: CASSNIRGREQYF. The CDR3 nucleotides read TGTGCCAGTAGTAACATCAGGGGTCGCGAGCAGTACTTC.

The V gene is TRBV28, the J gene TRBJ1-5; D gene unclear. This CDR3 region has 13 residues. The V gene's germline CDR1 is MDHEN and CDR2 SYDVKM. Between the trimmed V and J ends, which lost 6 bases and 0 bases, there was a span of 6 bases. The CDR3 is CASRILSNQPQHF. CDR3 bases: TGTGCCAGCAGAATACTTAGCAATCAGCCCCAGCATTTT. The full variable domain, in which reference TRBV28 and TRBJ1-5 provide the parts outside the CDR3, is DVKVTQSSRYLVKRTGEKVFLECVQDMDHENMFWYRQDPGLGLRLIYFSYDVKMKEKGDIPEGYSVSREKKERFSLILESASTNQTSMYLCASRILSNQPQHFGDGTRLSIL.

The CDR3 coding sequence is TGTGCCAGCAGTTCTCCGGACAAAGCCAATCAGCCCCAGCATTTT. It translates to CASSSPDKANQPQHF. The gene calls are TRBV27 and TRBJ1-5; D might be TRBD1 (5 bases). CDR3 length: 15 residues. Trimming took 4 bases from V and 3 from J, leaving 13 bases between them. Per the germline V gene, CDR1 is MNHEY and CDR2 is SMNVEV (reference sequence).

This clone was observed many times. The chain recombines TRBV2 with TRBJ1-5; 10 positions match TRBD1. This CDR3 has 16 residues. Germline-derived CDR1 and CDR2 are SNHLY and FYNNEI. V lost 4 bases and J lost 7; bases outside the gene matches: 10. DNA of the CDR3: TGTGCCAGCAGTGGGCTCCGGGACAGGGGACTCCAGCCCCAGCATTTT. Amino acid sequence: CASSGLRDRGLQPQHF.

This sequence joins TRBV3-1 (or the pseudogene TRBV3-2) and TRBJ1-1; D is uncertain. The V end was cut by 1 base, the J end by 6 bases, with 18 bases between. In germline, CDR1 is LGHDT, CDR2 YNNKEL (reference sequence). The CDR3 has 16 residues. CDR3 in amino acids: CASSQVRSQRGAEAFF. The CDR3 DNA is TGTGCCAGCAGCCAAGTTCGGTCCCAGCGAGGCGCTGAAGCTTTCTTT.

The V and J genes are TRBV5-1 and TRBJ2-1; weak D call: TRBD1 (5 bases). V dropped 7 bases and J dropped 1 base, with 12 bases sitting between them. The CDR3 has 14 residues. Per the germline V gene, CDR1 is SGHRS and CDR2 is YFSETQ. Here the CDR3 reads CASRKTASYNEQFF. Written as DNA, the CDR3 is TGCGCCAGCCGAAAGACAGCGTCCTACAATGAGCAGTTCTTC.

This clone occurred once. The rearrangement joins TRBV18 to TRBJ1-2, with 7 bases aligning to TRBD1. The CDR3 contains 14 residues. V dropped 2 bases and J dropped 8; count of bases not matched to a gene: 8. CDR1 is KGHSH and CDR2 is LQKENI in the germline V gene. The CDR3 coding sequence is TGTGCCAGCTCACCAGGACAGGCCGCGGGAGGCTACACCTTC. Its protein is CASSPGQAAGGYTF. Supplemented by reference TRBV18 and TRBJ1-2, the full variable domain reads NAGVMQNPRHLVRRRGQEARLRCSPMKGHSHVYWYRQLPEEGLKFMVYLQKENIIDESGMPKERFSAEFPKEGPSILRIQQVVRGDSAAYFCASSPGQAAGGYTFGSGTRLTVV.

This chain's CDR3 is CATSETGTGRNIQYF. CDR3 DNA: TGTGCCACCAGTGAAACCGGGACAGGGAGGAACATTCAGTACTTC. V is TRBV24-1 and J is TRBJ2-4; 9 nucleotides align to TRBD1. With 4 bases clipped from V and 7 bases from J, the junction kept 7 bases outside the gene matches. The CDR3 loop spans 15 amino acids. CDR1 is KGHDR, CDR2 SFDVKD, per germline.

The chain links TRBV3-1 (or the pseudogene TRBV3-2) to TRBJ1-5; D might be TRBD1 (5 bases). CDR3 length: 15 residues. V was pared by 6 bases and J by 3 bases, with 15 bases between. Germline CDR1 LGHDT, CDR2 YNNKEL (reference sequence). As DNA, the CDR3 is TGTGCCAGCAGTTCCAGGGCAGGGAACAATCAGCCCCAGCATTTT. Protein sequence: CASSSRAGNNQPQHF.

This clone was seen a handful of times. The genes are TRBV28 and TRBJ1-2, with 9 bases matching TRBD1. V lost 8 bases to trimming and J lost 7 bases; unmatched junction nucleotides: 11. Germline lookup yields CDR1 MDHEN and CDR2 SYDVKM. This CDR3 contains 14 residues. CDR3 nucleotide sequence: TGTGCCAGCGCCCCTATGGACAGGGGAGGTGGCTACACCTTC. This sequence encodes CASAPMDRGGGYTF.

V is TRBV28 and J is TRBJ2-2; 9 nucleotides match TRBD1. This CDR3 comprises 16 residues. The germline V gene has CDR1 MDHEN and CDR2 SYDVKM. The ends lost 5 bases at V and 7 bases at J; junction bases unmatched: 11. The CDR3 sequence is CASSNSRDREGGELFF. CDR3 nucleotide sequence: TGTGCCAGCAGTAATAGTCGGGACAGGGAAGGCGGGGAGCTGTTTTTT. Combining the CDR3 with reference TRBV28 and TRBJ2-2 gives the whole variable domain DVKVTQSSRYLVKRTGEKVFLECVQDMDHENMFWYRQDPGLGLRLIYFSYDVKMKEKGDIPEGYSVSREKKERFSLILESASTNQTSMYLCASSNSRDREGGELFFGEGSRLTVL.

The chain carries TRBV11-2 and TRBJ2-3, with TRBD2 identical over 14 bases. This CDR3 has 17 amino acids. The junction had 6 bases not matched to a gene; V was cut back by 5 bases and J by 2 bases. The germline V gene has CDR1 SGHAT and CDR2 FQNNGV. The CDR3 reads CASSPGLAGGYTDTQYF. The CDR3 bases are TGTGCCAGCAGCCCTGGACTAGCGGGGGGATACACAGATACGCAGTATTTT.

This chain links TRBV5-1 with TRBJ1-2; a possible D gene is TRBD1 (5 bases). With 0 bases removed from V and 8 bases from J, the gap between germline ends came to 11 bases. Germline CDR1 reads SGHRS; CDR2 reads YFSETQ. This CDR3 region has 13 residues. CDR3 sequence: CASSLAGTQGYTF. DNA for the CDR3: TGCGCCAGCAGCTTGGCCGGGACTCAAGGCTACACCTTC.

This chain uses TRBV20-1 with TRBJ2-1; D possibly corresponds to TRBD1 (5 bases). The CDR3 has 13 residues. V was cut by 3 bases and J by 7 bases, with 13 bases left in between. Germline V lookup: CDR1 DFQATT, CDR2 SNEGSKA (reference sequence). This CDR3 reads CSASKGQQNEQFF. The CDR3 DNA is TGCAGTGCTAGTAAGGGGCAGCAGAATGAGCAGTTCTTC.

V usage is TRBV12-3 or TRBV12-4 and J usage is TRBJ2-3; D is perhaps TRBD2 (6 bases). The CDR3 is 12 amino acids. Trimming took 6 bases from V and 6 from J, leaving 10 bases between them. CDR3 DNA: TGTGCCAGCAGCTGGGGGAGGGATACGCAGTATTTT. Translation: CASSWGRDTQYF.

The chain is built from TRBV5-1 and TRBJ1-1; D unclear. V was shortened by 3 bases and J by 5 bases, with 8 bases between the two germline ends. Germline V gene sequence: CDR1 SGHRS, CDR2 YFSETQ. CDR3 length: 12 amino acids. The CDR3 here is CASSSGWTEAFF. The CDR3 coding sequence is TGCGCCAGCAGCTCCGGGTGGACTGAAGCTTTCTTT.

This clone was counted a single time. The J gene is TRBJ1-5, the V gene TRBV28, with 7 bases fitting TRBD1. V lost 1 base to trimming and J lost 2 bases; unmatched junction nucleotides: 2. The germline V gene has CDR1 MDHEN and CDR2 SYDVKM. This CDR3 region has 15 residues. Here the CDR3 reads CASSLFGQGNQPQHF. The DNA of the CDR3 is TGTGCCAGCAGTTTATTCGGACAGGGCAATCAGCCCCAGCATTTT.

The V gene is TRBV7-9, the J gene TRBJ1-1; D not certain. V shed 3 bases and J shed 3 bases, with 11 bases lying between them. This CDR3 has 14 residues. CDR1 is SEHNR and CDR2 is FQNEAQ in the germline V gene (reference sequence). The DNA for the CDR3 is TGTGCCAGCAGCTTGAGCGGGGTATACACTGAAGCTTTCTTT. This sequence encodes CASSLSGVYTEAFF.

The chain recombines TRBV4-2 with TRBJ2-7; 8 nucleotides agree with TRBD2. V lost 0 bases, J lost 4 bases, and 5 bases stayed unmatched. This CDR3 is 15 amino acids long. Germline assignment: CDR1 LGHNA and CDR2 YNFKEQ. CDR3 DNA sequence: TGTGCCAGCAGCCAAGATTTGAGCGGGGGTTACGAGCAGTACTTC. Translating it yields CASSQDLSGGYEQYF.

This clone was detected only once. The chain recombines TRBV10-3 with TRBJ2-1; a weak D match, TRBD1 (5 bases). Germline CDR1 is ENHRY and CDR2 is SYGVKD. The CDR3 has 14 residues. The ends were cut back, 6 bases at V and 7 bases at J, with 16 bases in the middle. CDR3 sequence reads: CAIRKATDSNEQFF. CDR3 DNA sequence: TGTGCCATCAGAAAGGCGACAGATTCAAATGAGCAGTTCTTC.

This clone was counted a few times. The chain joins TRBV29-1 to TRBJ2-1; 11 bases match TRBD2. This CDR3 region has 19 residues. Germline lookup yields CDR1 SQVTM and CDR2 ANQGSEA. Trimming took 0 bases from V and 0 from J; bases not matched to a gene: 10. Here the CDR3 DNA reads TGCAGCGTTGAAGATCGGTCTAGCGGGAGGACTAGCTCCTACAATGAGCAGTTCTTC. It translates to CSVEDRSSGRTSSYNEQFF.

This sequence joins TRBV5-1 and TRBJ2-5; no reliable D call. The CDR3 has 14 amino acids. The V and J ends lost 4 bases and 4 bases respectively, with 14 bases between them. Germline loops: CDR1 SGHRS, CDR2 YFSETQ. CDR3 sequence reads: CASSPRLSPETQYF. The CDR3 DNA reads TGCGCCAGCAGCCCCAGATTATCCCCAGAGACCCAGTACTTC.

The V and J genes are TRBV19 and TRBJ1-5, with D possibly TRBD1 on 6 matching bases. CDR3 length equals 15 residues. V lost 4 bases, J lost 1 base, and 11 bases lay in between. Germline-derived CDR1 and CDR2 are LNHDA and SQIVND (reference sequence). Here the CDR3 reads CASSTLDRSNQPQHF. The CDR3 bases are TGTGCCAGTAGTACCCTGGACAGAAGCAATCAGCCCCAGCATTTT.

V is TRBV25-1 and J is TRBJ1-1; D possibly corresponds to TRBD1 (6 bases). CDR1 and CDR2 from the germline V gene are MGHDK and SYGVNS. The V gene lost 0 bases and the J gene lost 6 bases, with 14 bases spanning the gap. This CDR3 has 15 amino acids. CDR3 nucleotides: TGTGCCAGCAGTGAATATTTCCAGGGGAAGGCTGAAGCTTTCTTT. Its translation: CASSEYFQGKAEAFF.

V is TRBV7-9 and J is TRBJ2-1; tentatively, D is TRBD1 (5 bases). This CDR3 has 15 residues. CDR1 and CDR2 from the germline V gene are SEHNR and FQNEAQ (reference sequence). V lost 3 bases and J lost 0, with 9 bases in between. The DNA of the CDR3 is TGTGCCAGCAGCTTTCAGGGAAGCTCCTACAATGAGCAGTTCTTC. The encoded protein is CASSFQGSSYNEQFF.

Of note for this clone: Sequence at one end of the junction differs from germline and may be a read error. The chain couples TRBV2 to TRBJ1-5; no definite D call. The length of the CDR3 is 13 residues. CDR1 SNHLY and CDR2 FYNNEI come from the germline V gene. CDR3 sequence: CASSEPGNRPQHF. As DNA, the CDR3 is TGTGCCAGCAGTGAACCCGGGAATCGGCCCCAGCATTTT.

This chain links TRBV10-3 with TRBJ1-1, with TRBD1 as a possible D gene (5 bases). The V gene lost 5 bases and the J gene lost 5 bases, with 9 bases spanning the gap. Germline-derived CDR1 and CDR2 are ENHRY and SYGVKD. The CDR3 runs to 12 residues. This CDR3 is CAISQGVTEAFF. The CDR3 DNA reads TGTGCCATCAGTCAAGGGGTGACTGAAGCTTTCTTT.

This chain connects TRBV24-1 to TRBJ2-2; a weak D match, TRBD1 (6 bases). CDR1 is KGHDR and CDR2 is SFDVKD in the germline V gene. V was trimmed by 4 bases and J by 5 bases, leaving 16 bases between them. This CDR3 contains 16 residues. CDR3 region: CATSDPRDTATGELFF. The CDR3 region has the DNA TGTGCCACCAGTGACCCACGGGACACAGCAACCGGGGAGCTGTTTTTT.